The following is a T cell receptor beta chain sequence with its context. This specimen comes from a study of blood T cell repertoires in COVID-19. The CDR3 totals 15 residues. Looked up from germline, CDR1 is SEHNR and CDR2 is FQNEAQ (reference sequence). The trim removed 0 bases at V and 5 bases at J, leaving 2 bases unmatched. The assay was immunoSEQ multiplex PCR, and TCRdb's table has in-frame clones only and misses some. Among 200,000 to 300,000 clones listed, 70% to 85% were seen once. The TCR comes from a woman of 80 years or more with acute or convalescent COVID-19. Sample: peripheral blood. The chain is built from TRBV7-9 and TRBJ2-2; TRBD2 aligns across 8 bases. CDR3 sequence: CASSLAGTRTGELFF. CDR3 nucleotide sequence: TGTGCCAGCAGCTTAGCGGGGACTAGAACCGGGGAGCTGTTTTTT.